The rows below give T cell receptor beta chains drawn from one sample of a study of CD8+ T cells in alopecia areata. Generated by immunoSEQ multiplex PCR, the TCRdb table keeps only in-frame clones and is missing some. Seen here are approximately 13,000 clones, about 57% observed once, and the top ten hold around 4.2%. The sample taken for sequencing was CD4+ Tregs sorted from blood. Receptor source: a human donor with alopecia areata. The CDR3 runs from the conserved cysteine through the conserved F or W. Each record gives: D gene, V gene, clone size, J gene, CDR3 protein, CDR3 DNA. A D gene is named only where the DNA matches it firmly. Expanded clones get a size class; other rows say once, few or many, or leave the size out.

>TRBD1|TRBV27|-|TRBJ2-7
CASSTPHDRGIYEQYF
TGTGCCAGCAGTACCCCTCACGACAGGGGGATCTACGAGCAGTACTTC
>-|TRBV28|-|TRBJ2-2
CASRTSNTGELFF
TGTGCCAGCCGGACGTCGAACACCGGGGAGCTGTTTTTT
>-|TRBV7-9|-|TRBJ2-5
CASSLGAGVVETQYF
TGTGCCAGCAGCTTAGGCGCAGGGGTTGTGGAGACCCAGTACTTC
>-|TRBV2|-|TRBJ2-1
CASGEWSSYNEQFF
TGTGCCAGCGGGGAGTGGAGCTCCTACAATGAGCAGTTCTTC
>TRBD1|TRBV2|-|TRBJ2-7
CASRSGTGIEQYF
TGTGCCAGCAGGTCCGGGACAGGGATCGAGCAGTACTTC
>-|TRBV5-1|once|TRBJ1-4
CASMRGEDEKLFF
TGTGCCAGCATGAGGGGCGAGGATGAAAAACTGTTTTTT
>-|TRBV27|-|TRBJ1-2
CASSFRQGRGYTF
TGTGCCAGCAGTTTCCGGCAGGGACGTGGCTACACCTTC
>-|TRBV2|-|TRBJ2-1
CASRAAGAYTEQFF
TGTGCCAGCAGGGCCGCAGGGGCTTATACGGAGCAGTTCTTC
>-|TRBV4-1|few|TRBJ1-3
CASSQVIHPGNTIYF
TGCGCCAGCAGCCAAGTAATCCATCCTGGAAACACCATATATTTT
>-|TRBV4-1|-|TRBJ2-7
CASSQVRVGVQYF
TGCGCCAGCAGCCAAGTCAGGGTAGGGGTGCAGTACTTC
>TRBD2|TRBV28|-|TRBJ2-4
CASSTSGTHKNIQYF
TGTGCCAGCAGTACTAGCGGGACCCACAAAAACATTCAGTACTTC
>-|TRBV7-2|few|TRBJ1-1
CASSLVGNTEAFF
TGTGCCAGCAGCTTAGTGGGGAACACTGAAGCTTTCTTT
>TRBD2|TRBV5-1|-|TRBJ2-1
CASSFHGLAGDNEQFF
TGCGCCAGCAGCTTTCATGGACTAGCGGGAGACAATGAGCAGTTCTTC
>-|TRBV6-6|medium-sized|TRBJ2-5
CASSTPVGAETQYF
TGTGCCAGCAGTACCCCGGTGGGCGCGGAGACCCAGTACTTC
>-|TRBV14|-|TRBJ2-7
CASSLLGGSYEQYF
TGTGCCAGCAGCCTCCTTGGGGGGTCCTACGAGCAGTACTTC
>TRBD1|TRBV7-6|once|TRBJ2-7
CASSSTGQGFGEQYF
TGTGCCAGCAGCTCCACTGGACAGGGGTTCGGGGAGCAGTACTTC
>TRBD2|TRBV7-3|few|TRBJ2-7
CASSLGHPGLANEQYF
TGTGCCAGCAGCTTAGGTCATCCGGGACTAGCCAACGAGCAGTACTTC
>-|TRBV18|-|TRBJ1-2
CASSRRASPGLSYGYTF
TGTGCCAGCTCACGCCGCGCGTCTCCGGGACTGAGCTATGGCTACACCTTC
>TRBD2|TRBV7-3|few|TRBJ2-1
CASSPRGGSSYNEQFF
TGTGCCAGCAGTCCACGGGGCGGGAGCTCCTACAATGAGCAGTTCTTC
>TRBD1|TRBV29-1|-|TRBJ2-2
CSVDRLRGTGELFF
TGCAGCGTGGACAGGTTGAGGGGCACCGGGGAGCTGTTTTTT
>-|TRBV25-1|-|TRBJ2-1
CASSEYGRSSYNEQFF
TGTGCCAGCAGTGAATACGGCAGGAGCTCCTACAATGAGCAGTTCTTC
>-|TRBV6-5|-|TRBJ2-1
CASSFVGLAKEGQFF
TGTGCCAGCAGTTTTGTCGGGCTAGCGAAAGAAGGGCAGTTCTTC
>TRBD1|TRBV15|-|TRBJ1-2
CATSTRGQRYYGYTF
TGTGCCACCAGCACCAGGGGGCAGCGATACTATGGCTACACCTTC
>-|TRBV7-8|-|TRBJ2-7
CASSLSPTSQYF
TGTGCCAGCAGCTTGTCCCCTACGTCGCAGTACTTC
>-|TRBV4-2|-|TRBJ2-3
CASSQERISTDTQYF
TGTGCCAGCAGCCAAGAAAGAATCTCCACAGATACGCAGTATTTT
>-|TRBV19|-|TRBJ1-2
CASSPSDRITNYGYTF
TGTGCCAGTAGTCCGTCCGACAGGATCACTAACTATGGCTACACCTTC
>-|TRBV10-3|-|TRBJ1-6
CAIGGDSYNSPLHF
TGTGCCATCGGGGGGGACTCCTATAATTCACCCCTCCACTTT
>-|TRBV7-8|-|TRBJ1-1
CASTRGVSTEAFF
TGTGCCAGCACACGGGGTGTTAGCACTGAAGCTTTCTTT